This T cell receptor (beta chain) appears in the sequencing data of a study of identifying expanded T cells in peripheral blood (dated by TCRdb to between 2019 and 2020). In terms of the full investigation: Technical replicates were generated by sequencing separate aliquots of the same genomic DNA pool, and four replicates were compared pairwise. Results the study describes overall, beyond this receptor: Across all healthy donors, variance in clone template counts between two-week samples was found to increase significantly with total template count. The authors expected biological variance in healthy repertoires might increase further over much longer intervals such as months to years. The binomial model flagged roughly 1.1 differentially abundant clones between technical replicates, compared with about 16.4 over roughly 2 weeks and 19 over roughly 4 weeks. Across all healthy-donor time intervals, the beta-binomial model significantly cut both the number of clones called differentially abundant and the false-positive rate.

The immunoSEQ Assay, which uses bias-controlled multiplex PCR amplification of genomic DNA, was used to profile TCRbeta CDR3 regions. The original pipeline was this. To quantify the absolute abundance of each unique TCRbeta CDR3 region, the sequences were collapsed and filtered. Differential abundance was tested with a binomial (Fisher-equivalent) model and with a beta-binomial model adding time-dependent variance fitted from healthy donors. Clones with fewer than 5 combined templates were excluded, and clones with Benjamini-Hochberg FDR below 0.01 were called differentially abundant. Using the form v = (b*log(k)+a)^2, the beta-binomial variance was modeled as a function of the total template count across the two samples. Here the immuneACCESS table is served through TCRdb, limited to in-frame sequences with V and J called. Missing clones are a known gap in these copies; in checked studies unresolved V genes cover under half, and the rest lacks a known reason. The DNA gave D and trimming, while V, J and clone size come from that table. This sample is represented by approximately 100,000 clones; less than 90% of them were singletons. The top ten constitute 8% to 9% of the sample.

Of note for this clone: The clone's antigen remains unknown. Qualities for individual bases were not recorded, and no much larger clone is one base off.

No immune events such as infections were documented for the healthy donors during the collection period. Healthy-donor blood repertoires served as a training cohort to calibrate time-dependent variance in a beta-binomial model of T-cell clone differential abundance. The training cohort included approximately 10 healthy donors, of whom 3 were female and 7 were male. Donor ages ranged from about 29 to 65 years, with an average of roughly 40 years. Whole blood was collected from each healthy donor at three time points spaced roughly two weeks apart and obtained from a commercial supplier. Genomic DNA was extracted from unsorted whole blood for immunosequencing. The junction carries 9 bases between V and J, which are trimmed by 0 bases and 10 bases respectively. CDR3 length: 13 amino acids, cysteine to phenylalanine. Only the CDR3 DNA stays, 39 bases, in frame from base 1. Based on the germline V gene, the CDR1 and CDR2 sequences are SGHTA and FQGTGA.

The receptor was isolated from a person between 18 and 75 years old in good health. The chain uses TRBV7-3 and TRBJ1-4; the D gene assignment is ambiguous. The sample was blood. The CDR3 here reads CASSLTSEGKLFF. The DNA is TGTGCCAGCAGCTTAACGTCTGAGGGAAAACTGTTTTTT.